This TCR beta chain derives from a study of low-dose radiotherapy and immunotherapy resistance in tumors. Time point: after trial treatment. Treatment here: LDRT plus nivolumab, ipilimumab, low-dose cyclophosphamide and aspirin (RACIN trial). Those who qualified had advanced solid tumors (lacking tumor-infiltrating lymphocytes). This clonotype appeared a few times. Primers used for first-strand cDNA, a TRAV- and TRBV-specific set, covered both alpha and beta chains. Amplification of TCRs used a constant-region primer and V-primer adapter for around 18 PCR cycles. MiXCR, applied by TCRdb to the reads, yields one record per CDR3 protein. Among tens of thousands of distinct CDR3 sequences listed, less than 25% were seen once. This CDR3 is 17 amino acids long. Germline CDR1 reads LNHDA; CDR2 reads SQIVND (reference sequence). V lost 3 bases and J lost 0; bases outside the gene matches: 10.

The TCR comes from a female donor with ovarian cancer. Sequencing was performed on PBMCs, taken after low-dose radiotherapy plus immunotherapy. The V call is TRBV19, the J call TRBJ1-1; 7 bases map to TRBD1. DNA for the CDR3: TGTGCCAGTAGTATCTGGTCGCAGGGGGGTATGAACACTGAAGCTTTCTTT. Translated, it gives CASSIWSQGGMNTEAFF. Full variable domain (remainder filled in from reference TRBV19 and TRBJ1-1): DGGITQSPKYLFRKEGQNVTLSCEQNLNHDAMYWYRQDPGQGLRLIYYSQIVNDFQKGDIAEGYSVSREKKESFPLTVTSAQKNPTAFYLCASSIWSQGGMNTEAFFGQGTRLTVV.